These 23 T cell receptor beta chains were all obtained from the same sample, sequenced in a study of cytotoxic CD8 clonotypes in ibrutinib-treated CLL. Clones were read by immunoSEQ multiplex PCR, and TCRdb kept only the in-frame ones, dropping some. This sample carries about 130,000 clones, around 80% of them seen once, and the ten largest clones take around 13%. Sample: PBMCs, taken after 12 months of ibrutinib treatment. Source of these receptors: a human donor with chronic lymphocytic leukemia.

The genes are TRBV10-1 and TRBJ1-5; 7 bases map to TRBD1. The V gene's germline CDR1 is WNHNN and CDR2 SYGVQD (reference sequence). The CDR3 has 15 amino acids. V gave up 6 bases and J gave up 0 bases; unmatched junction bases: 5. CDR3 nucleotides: TGCGCCAGCAGGACCGGGACAGATAGCAATCAGCCCCAGCATTTT. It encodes CASRTGTDSNQPQHF.

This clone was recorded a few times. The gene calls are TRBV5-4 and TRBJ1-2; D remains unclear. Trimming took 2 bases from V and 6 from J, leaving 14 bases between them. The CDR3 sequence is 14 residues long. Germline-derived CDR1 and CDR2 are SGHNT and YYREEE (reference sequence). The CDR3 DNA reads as TGTGCCAGCAGCTTTAGTCGGTCTGGGGATGGCTACACCTTC. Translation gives CASSFSRSGDGYTF.

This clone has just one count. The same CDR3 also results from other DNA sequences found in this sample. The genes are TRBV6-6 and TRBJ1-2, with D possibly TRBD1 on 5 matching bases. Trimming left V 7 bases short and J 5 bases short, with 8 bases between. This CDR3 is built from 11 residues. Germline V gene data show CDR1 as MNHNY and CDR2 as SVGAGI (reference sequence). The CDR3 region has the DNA TGTGCCAGCACGGGGGATTATGGCTACACCTTC. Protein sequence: CASTGDYGYTF.

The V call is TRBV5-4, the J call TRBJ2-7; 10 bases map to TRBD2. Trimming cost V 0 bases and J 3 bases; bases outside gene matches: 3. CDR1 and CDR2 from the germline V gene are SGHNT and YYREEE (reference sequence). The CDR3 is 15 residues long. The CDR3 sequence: CASSLVPSGSYEQYF. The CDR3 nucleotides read TGTGCCAGCAGCTTGGTGCCTAGCGGGAGCTACGAGCAGTACTTC.

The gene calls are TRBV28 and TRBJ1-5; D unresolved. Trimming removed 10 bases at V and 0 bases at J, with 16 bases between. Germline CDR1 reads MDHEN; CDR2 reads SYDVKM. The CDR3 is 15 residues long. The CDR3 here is CATAPGTYSNQPQHF. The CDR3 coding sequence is TGTGCCACCGCCCCGGGTACTTATAGCAATCAGCCCCAGCATTTT.

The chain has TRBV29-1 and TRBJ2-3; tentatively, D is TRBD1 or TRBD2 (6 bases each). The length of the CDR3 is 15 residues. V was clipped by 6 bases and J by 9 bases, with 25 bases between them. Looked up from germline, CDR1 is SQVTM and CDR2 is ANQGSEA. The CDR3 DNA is TGCAGCGTCCAGTGGGGCGGAGGGGGGTTTCGGACGCAGTATTTT. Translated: CSVQWGGGGFRTQYF.

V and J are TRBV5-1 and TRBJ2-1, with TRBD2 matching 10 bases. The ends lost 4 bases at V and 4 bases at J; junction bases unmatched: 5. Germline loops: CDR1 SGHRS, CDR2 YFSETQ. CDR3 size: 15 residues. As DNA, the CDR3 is TGCGCCAGCAGCGCACTAGCGGGGCCGTACAATGAGCAGTTCTTC. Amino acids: CASSALAGPYNEQFF. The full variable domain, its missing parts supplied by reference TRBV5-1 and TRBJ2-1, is KAGVTQTPRYLIKTRGQQVTLSCSPISGHRSVSWYQQTPGQGLQFLFEYFSETQRNKGNFPGRFSGRQFSNSRSEMNVSTLELGDSALYLCASSALAGPYNEQFFGPGTRLTVL.

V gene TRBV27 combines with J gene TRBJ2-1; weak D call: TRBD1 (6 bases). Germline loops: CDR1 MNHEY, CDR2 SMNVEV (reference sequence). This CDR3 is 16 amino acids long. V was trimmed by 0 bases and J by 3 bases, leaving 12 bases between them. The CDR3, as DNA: TGTGCCAGCAGTTTATCGCCAGGGGTGTTCTACAATGAGCAGTTCTTC. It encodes CASSLSPGVFYNEQFF.

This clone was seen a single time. This CDR3 is CASSSPGYQPYEQYF. The CDR3 DNA reads as TGTGCCAGCAGCTCACCCGGATACCAACCCTACGAGCAGTACTTC. The chain couples TRBV7-9 to TRBJ2-7; D is ambiguous. The CDR3 runs to 15 residues. V lost 4 bases and J lost 2, with 15 bases in between. Germline loops: CDR1 SEHNR, CDR2 FQNEAQ (reference sequence).

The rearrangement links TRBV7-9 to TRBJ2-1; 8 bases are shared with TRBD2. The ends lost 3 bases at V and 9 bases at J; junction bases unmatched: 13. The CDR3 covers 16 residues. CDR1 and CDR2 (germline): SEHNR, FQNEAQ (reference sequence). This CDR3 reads CASSFISGGDAGEQFF. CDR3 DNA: TGTGCCAGCAGCTTCATATCGGGAGGGGATGCGGGTGAGCAGTTCTTC.

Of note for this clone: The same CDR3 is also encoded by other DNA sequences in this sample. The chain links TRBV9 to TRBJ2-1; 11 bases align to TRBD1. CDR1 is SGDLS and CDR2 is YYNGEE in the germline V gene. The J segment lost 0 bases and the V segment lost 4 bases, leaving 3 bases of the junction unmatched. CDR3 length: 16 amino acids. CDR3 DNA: TGTGCCAGCAGCACCGGGACAGGGGGCTCCTACAATGAGCAGTTCTTC. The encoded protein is CASSTGTGGSYNEQFF. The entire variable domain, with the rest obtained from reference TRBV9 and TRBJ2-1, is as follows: DSGVTQTPKHLITATGQRVTLRCSPRSGDLSVYWYQQSLDQGLQFLIQYYNGEERAKGNILERFSAQQFPDLHSELNLSSLELGDSALYFCASSTGTGGSYNEQFFGPGTRLTVL.

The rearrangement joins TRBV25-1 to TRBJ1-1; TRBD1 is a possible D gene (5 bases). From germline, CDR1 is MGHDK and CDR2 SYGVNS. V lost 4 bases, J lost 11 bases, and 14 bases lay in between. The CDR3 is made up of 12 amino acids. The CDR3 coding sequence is TGTGCCAGCAGTGGGGGGGGAGGGACGGCTTTCTTT. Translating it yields CASSGGGGTAFF.

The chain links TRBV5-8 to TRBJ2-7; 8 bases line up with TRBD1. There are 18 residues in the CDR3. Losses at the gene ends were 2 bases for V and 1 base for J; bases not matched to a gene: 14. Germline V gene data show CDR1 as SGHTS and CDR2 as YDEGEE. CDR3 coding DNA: TGTGCCAGCAGCTTTAAGTTTCAGGGGGCCCCGAAGTCCTACGAGCAGTACTTC. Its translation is CASSFKFQGAPKSYEQYF.

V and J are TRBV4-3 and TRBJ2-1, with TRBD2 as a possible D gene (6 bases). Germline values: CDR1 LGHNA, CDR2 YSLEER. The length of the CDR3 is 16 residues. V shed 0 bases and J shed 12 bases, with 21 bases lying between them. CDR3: CASSQEARGNNERQFF. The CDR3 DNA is TGCGCCAGCAGCCAAGAGGCGCGGGGCAACAATGAGCGGCAGTTCTTC.

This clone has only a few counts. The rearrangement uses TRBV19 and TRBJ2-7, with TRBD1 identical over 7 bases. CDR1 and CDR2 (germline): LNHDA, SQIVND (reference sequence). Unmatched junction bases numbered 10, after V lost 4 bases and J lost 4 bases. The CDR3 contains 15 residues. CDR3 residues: CASSTKGDSPYEQYF. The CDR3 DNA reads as TGTGCCAGTAGTACCAAAGGGGACAGCCCTTACGAGCAGTACTTC.

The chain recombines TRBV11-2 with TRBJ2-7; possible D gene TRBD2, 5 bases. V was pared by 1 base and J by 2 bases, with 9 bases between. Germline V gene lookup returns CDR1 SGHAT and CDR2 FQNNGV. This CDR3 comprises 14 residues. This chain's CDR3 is CASSLGRGTYEQYF. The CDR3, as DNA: TGTGCCAGCAGCTTAGGCCGAGGGACCTACGAGCAGTACTTC.

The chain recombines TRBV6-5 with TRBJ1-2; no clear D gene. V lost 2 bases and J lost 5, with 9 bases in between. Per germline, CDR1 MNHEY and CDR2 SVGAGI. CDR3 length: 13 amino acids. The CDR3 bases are TGTGCCAGCAGTTACACGCATAGGTATGGCTACACCTTC. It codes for CASSYTHRYGYTF.

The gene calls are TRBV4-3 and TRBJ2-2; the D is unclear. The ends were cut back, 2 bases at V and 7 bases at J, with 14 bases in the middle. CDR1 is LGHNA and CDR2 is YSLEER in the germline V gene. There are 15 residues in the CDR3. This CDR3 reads CASSQNLPGDGELFF. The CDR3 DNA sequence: TGCGCCAGCAGCCAAAACCTCCCGGGCGACGGGGAGCTGTTTTTT.

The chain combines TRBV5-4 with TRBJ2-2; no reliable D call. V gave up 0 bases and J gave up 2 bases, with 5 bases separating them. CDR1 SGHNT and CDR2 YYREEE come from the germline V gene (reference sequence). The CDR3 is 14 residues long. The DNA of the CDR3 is TGTGCCAGCAGCTTGGTAATTAACACCGGGGAGCTGTTTTTT. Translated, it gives CASSLVINTGELFF.

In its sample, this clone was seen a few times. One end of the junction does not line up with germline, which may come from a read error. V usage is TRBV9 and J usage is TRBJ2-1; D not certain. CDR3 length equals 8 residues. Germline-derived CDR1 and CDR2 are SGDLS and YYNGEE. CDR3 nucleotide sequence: TGTGCCAGCGAACCCCACATCTTC. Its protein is CASEPHIF.

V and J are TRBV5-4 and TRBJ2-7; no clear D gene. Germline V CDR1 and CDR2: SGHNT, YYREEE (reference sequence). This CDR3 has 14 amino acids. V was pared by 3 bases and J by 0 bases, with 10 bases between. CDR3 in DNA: TGTGCCAGCAGCTCTCGGACGGGCTCCTACGAGCAGTACTTC. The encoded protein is CASSSRTGSYEQYF.

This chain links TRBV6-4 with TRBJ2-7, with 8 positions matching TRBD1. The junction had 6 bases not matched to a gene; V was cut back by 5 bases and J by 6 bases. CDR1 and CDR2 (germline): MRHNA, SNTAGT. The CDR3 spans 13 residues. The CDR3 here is CASSPRTGTEQYF. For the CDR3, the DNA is TGTGCCAGCAGTCCCAGGACAGGGACCGAGCAGTACTTC.

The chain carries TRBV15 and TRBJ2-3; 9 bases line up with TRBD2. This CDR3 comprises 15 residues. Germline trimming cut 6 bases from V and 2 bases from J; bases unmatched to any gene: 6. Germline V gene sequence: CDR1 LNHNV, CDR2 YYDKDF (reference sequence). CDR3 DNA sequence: TGTGCCACCAGGACTAGCGGAGAACTCACAGATACGCAGTATTTT. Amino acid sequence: CATRTSGELTDTQYF.